This T cell receptor (beta chain) was recorded in a study of CD8 T cells in Susac syndrome. V trimming: 3 bases; J trimming: 2 bases; junction bases outside the gene matches: 12. The CDR3 consists of 19 residues. Per the germline V gene, CDR1 is SGDLS and CDR2 is YYNGEE. A quantity of about 0.45 to 1 ug RNA underwent reverse transcription using random hexamers. By means of immunoSEQ multiplex PCR, TCR beta CDR3 spanning 54 Vbeta and 13 Jbeta underwent amplification. TCRdb itself ran the immunoSEQ multiplex PCR reads through MiXCR, one entry per CDR3 protein. Of about 280,000 distinct CDR3 sequences in the sample, 70% to 90% are singletons; the top ten hold approximately 0.11%. Sequencing of TCR beta was carried out in blood CD8+ and CD4+ T cells. Treatment-naive patients with stable or active relapsing-remitting disease were the multiple sclerosis controls.

Specimen: CD8+ T cells from PBMCs. The chain has TRBV9 and TRBJ2-2, with 11 bases matching TRBD2. The source of this sequence is a human donor with multiple sclerosis. In DNA form, the CDR3 reads TGTGCCAGCAGCGCCCCCGAGACTAGCGGGATAGCAAACACCGGGGAGCTGTTTTTT. It is translated as CASSAPETSGIANTGELFF.